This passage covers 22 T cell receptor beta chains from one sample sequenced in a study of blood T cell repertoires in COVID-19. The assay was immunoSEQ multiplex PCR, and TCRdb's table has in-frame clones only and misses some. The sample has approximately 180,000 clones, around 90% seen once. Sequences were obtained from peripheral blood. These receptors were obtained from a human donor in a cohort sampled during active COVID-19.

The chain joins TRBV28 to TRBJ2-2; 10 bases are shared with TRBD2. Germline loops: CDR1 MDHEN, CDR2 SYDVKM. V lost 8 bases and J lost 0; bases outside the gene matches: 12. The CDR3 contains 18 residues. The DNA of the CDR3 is TGTGCCAGCCGGCGGCCTAGCGGGAGAGGGGCGAACACCGGGGAGCTGTTTTTT. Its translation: CASRRPSGRGANTGELFF.

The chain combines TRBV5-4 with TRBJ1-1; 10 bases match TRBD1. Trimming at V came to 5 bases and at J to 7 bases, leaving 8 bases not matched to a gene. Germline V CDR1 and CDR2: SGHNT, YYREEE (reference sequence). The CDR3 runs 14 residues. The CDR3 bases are TGTGCCAGCAGTCTCCGGACAGGGGGAGATGAAGCTTTCTTT. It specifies CASSLRTGGDEAFF.

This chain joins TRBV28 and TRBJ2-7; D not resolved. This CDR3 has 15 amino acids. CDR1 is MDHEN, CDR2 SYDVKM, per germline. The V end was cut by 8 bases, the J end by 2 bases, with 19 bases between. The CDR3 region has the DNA TGTGCCAGCGGAACCCAGGCCCGACCACCCTACGAGCAGTACTTC. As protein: CASGTQARPPYEQYF.

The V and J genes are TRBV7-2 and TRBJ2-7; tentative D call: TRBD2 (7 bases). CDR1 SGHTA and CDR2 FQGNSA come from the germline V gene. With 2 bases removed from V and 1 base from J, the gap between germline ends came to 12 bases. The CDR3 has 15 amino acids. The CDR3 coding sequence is TGTGCCAGCAGCTTACAGGCGGGGGCGTCCTACGAGCAGTACTTC. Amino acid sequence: CASSLQAGASYEQYF. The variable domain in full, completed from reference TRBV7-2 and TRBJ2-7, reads GAGVSQSPSNKVTEKGKDVELRCDPISGHTALYWYRQSLGQGLEFLIYFQGNSAPDKSGLPSDRFSAERTGGSVSTLTIQRTQQEDSAVYLCASSLQAGASYEQYFGPGTRLTVT.

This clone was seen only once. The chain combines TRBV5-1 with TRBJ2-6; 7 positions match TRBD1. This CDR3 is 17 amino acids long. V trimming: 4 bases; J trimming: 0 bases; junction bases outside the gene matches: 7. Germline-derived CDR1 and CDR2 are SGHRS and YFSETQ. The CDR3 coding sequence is TGCGCCAGCAGCGGGGGACAGACACTCTCTGGGGCCAACGTCCTGACTTTC. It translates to CASSGGQTLSGANVLTF.

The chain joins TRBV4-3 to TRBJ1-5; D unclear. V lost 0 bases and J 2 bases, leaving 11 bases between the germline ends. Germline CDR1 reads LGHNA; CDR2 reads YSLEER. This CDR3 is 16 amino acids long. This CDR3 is CASSQDGVEGNQPQHF. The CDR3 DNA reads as TGCGCCAGCAGCCAAGACGGGGTGGAAGGCAATCAGCCCCAGCATTTT.

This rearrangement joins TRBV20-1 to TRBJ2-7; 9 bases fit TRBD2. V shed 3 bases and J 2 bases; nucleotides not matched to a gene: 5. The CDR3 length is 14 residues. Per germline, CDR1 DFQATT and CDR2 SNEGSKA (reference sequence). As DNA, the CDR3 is TGCAGTGCTAGTTCGCCTAGCGGGGCCTACGAGCAGTACTTC. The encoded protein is CSASSPSGAYEQYF.

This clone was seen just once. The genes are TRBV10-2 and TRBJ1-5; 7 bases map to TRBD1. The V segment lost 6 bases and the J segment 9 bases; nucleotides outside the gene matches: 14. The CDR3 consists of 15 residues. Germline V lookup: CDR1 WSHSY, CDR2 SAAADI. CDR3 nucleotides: TGCGCCAGCAGGGAGGATGGGACAGTGACTCTGCCCCAGCATTTT. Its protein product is CASREDGTVTLPQHF.

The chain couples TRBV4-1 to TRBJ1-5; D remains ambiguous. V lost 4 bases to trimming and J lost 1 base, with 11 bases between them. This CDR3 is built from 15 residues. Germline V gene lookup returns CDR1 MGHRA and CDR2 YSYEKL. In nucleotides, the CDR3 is TGCGCCAGCAGCCTCTTAGAGAAGAGCAATCAGCCCCAGCATTTT. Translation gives CASSLLEKSNQPQHF.

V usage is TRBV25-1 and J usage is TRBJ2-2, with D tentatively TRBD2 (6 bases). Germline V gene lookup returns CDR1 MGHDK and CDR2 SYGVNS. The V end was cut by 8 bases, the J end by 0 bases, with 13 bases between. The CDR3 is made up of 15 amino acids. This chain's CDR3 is CASQNGRSNTGELFF. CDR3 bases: TGTGCCAGCCAAAACGGGAGATCGAACACCGGGGAGCTGTTTTTT.

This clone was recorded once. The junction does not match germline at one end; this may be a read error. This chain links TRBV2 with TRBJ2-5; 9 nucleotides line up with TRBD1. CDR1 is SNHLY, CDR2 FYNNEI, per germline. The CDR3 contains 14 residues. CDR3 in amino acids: CASSEDRGWETQYF. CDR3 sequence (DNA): TGTGCCAGCAGCGAAGACAGGGGGTGGGAGACCCAGTACTTC.

The DNA of the CDR3 is TGCGCCAGCAGCTTGGCTCCAGGGAAAGAGACCCAGTACTTC. Its translation: CASSLAPGKETQYF. The chain joins TRBV5-1 to TRBJ2-5; weak D call: TRBD1 (5 bases). Trimming pared 0 bases from V and 3 bases from J, leaving 9 bases between. This CDR3 spans 14 amino acids. Looked up from germline, CDR1 is SGHRS and CDR2 is YFSETQ.

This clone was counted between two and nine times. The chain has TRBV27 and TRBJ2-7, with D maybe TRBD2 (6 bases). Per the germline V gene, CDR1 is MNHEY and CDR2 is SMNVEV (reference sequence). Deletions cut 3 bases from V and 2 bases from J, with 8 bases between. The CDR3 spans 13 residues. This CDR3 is CASSFPGAYEQYF. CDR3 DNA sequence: TGTGCCAGCAGTTTCCCGGGAGCCTACGAGCAGTACTTC.

The CDR3 DNA follows: TGCAGTGCTAGTACCCGCGGGAGCACAGATACGCAGTATTTT. Protein: CSASTRGSTDTQYF. The chain recombines TRBV20-1 with TRBJ2-3, with D possibly TRBD2 on 5 matching bases. Germline V gene data show CDR1 as DFQATT and CDR2 as SNEGSKA (reference sequence). The CDR3 runs to 14 residues. V lost 3 bases and J lost 0, with 10 bases in between.

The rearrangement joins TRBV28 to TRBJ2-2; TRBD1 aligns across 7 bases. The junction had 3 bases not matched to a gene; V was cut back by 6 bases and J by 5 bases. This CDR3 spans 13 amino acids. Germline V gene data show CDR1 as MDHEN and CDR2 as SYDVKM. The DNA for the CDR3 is TGTGCCAGCAGGCACAGGGGAACCGGGGAGCTGTTTTTT. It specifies CASRHRGTGELFF.

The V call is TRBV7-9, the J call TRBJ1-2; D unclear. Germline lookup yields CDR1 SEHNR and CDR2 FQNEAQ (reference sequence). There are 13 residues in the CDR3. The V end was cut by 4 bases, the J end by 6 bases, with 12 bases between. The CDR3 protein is CASSSHQVDGYTF. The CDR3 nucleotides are TGTGCCAGCAGCTCCCACCAGGTAGATGGCTACACCTTC.

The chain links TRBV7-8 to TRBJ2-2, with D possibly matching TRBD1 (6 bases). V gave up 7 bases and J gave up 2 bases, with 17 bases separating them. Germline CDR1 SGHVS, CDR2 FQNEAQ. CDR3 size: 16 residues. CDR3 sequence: CASIATGHRNTGELFF. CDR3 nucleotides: TGTGCCAGCATCGCGACGGGACACAGAAACACCGGGGAGCTGTTTTTT.

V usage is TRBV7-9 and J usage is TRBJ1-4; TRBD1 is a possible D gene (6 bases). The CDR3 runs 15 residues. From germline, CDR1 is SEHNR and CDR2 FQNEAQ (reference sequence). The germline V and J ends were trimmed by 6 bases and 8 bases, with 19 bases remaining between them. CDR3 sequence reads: CASSSSQGFGEKLFF. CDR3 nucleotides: TGTGCCAGCAGTTCGTCACAGGGATTCGGCGAAAAACTGTTTTTT.

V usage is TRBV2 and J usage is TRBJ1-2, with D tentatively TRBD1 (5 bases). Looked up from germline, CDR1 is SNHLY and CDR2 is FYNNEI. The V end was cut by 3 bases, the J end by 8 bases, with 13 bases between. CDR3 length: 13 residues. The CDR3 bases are TGTGCCAGCAGTGACCCCAGGGCCGGAGGCTACACCTTC. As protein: CASSDPRAGGYTF.

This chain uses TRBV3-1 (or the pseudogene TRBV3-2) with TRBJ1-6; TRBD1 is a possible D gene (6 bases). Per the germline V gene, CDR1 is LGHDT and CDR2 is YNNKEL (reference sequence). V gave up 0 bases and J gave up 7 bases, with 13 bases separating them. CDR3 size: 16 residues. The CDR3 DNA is TGTGCCAGCAGCCAAGATCCACAGGGATGGAATTCACCCCTCCACTTT. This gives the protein CASSQDPQGWNSPLHF.

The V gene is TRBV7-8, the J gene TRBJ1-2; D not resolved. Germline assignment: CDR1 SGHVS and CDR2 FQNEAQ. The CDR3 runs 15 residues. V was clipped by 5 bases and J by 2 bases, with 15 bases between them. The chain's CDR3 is CASSPLTPMNYGYTF. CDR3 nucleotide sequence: TGTGCCAGCAGCCCTCTGACACCCATGAACTATGGCTACACCTTC. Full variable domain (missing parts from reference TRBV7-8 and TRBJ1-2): GAGVSQSPRYKVAKRGQDVALRCDPISGHVSLFWYQQALGQGPEFLTYFQNEAQLDKSGLPSDRFFAERPEGSVSTLKIQRTQQEDSAVYLCASSPLTPMNYGYTFGSGTRLTVV.

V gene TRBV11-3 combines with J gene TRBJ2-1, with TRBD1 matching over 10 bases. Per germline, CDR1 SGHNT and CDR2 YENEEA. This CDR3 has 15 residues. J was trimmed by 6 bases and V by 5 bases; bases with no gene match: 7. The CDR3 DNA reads TGTGCCAGCAGCCCGGGACAGGGGAAGAGCAATGAGCAGTTCTTC. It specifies CASSPGQGKSNEQFF. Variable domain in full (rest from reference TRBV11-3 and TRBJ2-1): EAGVVQSPRYKIIEKKQPVAFWCNPISGHNTLYWYLQNLGQGPELLIRYENEEAVDDSQLPKDRFSAERLKGVDSTLKIQPAELGDSAVYLCASSPGQGKSNEQFFGPGTRLTVL.